This T cell receptor beta chain was captured in a study of T-cell memory formation after mild COVID-19. Study outcomes and limitations: Pre-infection memory already had some responding clones, implying cross-reactive memory joined. A balance of CD4 and CD8 characterized clones contracting day 15 to 85, whereas later expanders leaned CD4+.

The CDR3 has 18 amino acids. With 0 bases clipped from V and 2 bases from J, the junction kept 9 bases outside the gene matches. Germline V gene data show CDR1 as MGHRA and CDR2 as YSYEKL. 5'RACE primed from the constant segment yielded TCR alpha and TCR beta cDNA libraries bearing sample barcodes and UMIs. Each CDR3 protein is one row after TCRdb ran MiXCR on the 5' RACE reads. The table lists 110,000 or so distinct CDR3 sequences, 22% of them singletons. This clonotype appeared a few times. No antigen is known for it. Material: PBMCs or a T cell subset sorted from them (not recorded which). The chain uses TRBV4-1 and TRBJ2-3; 9 bases map to TRBD2. The receptor's source is a man between 18 and 35 years old who had mild COVID-19 (a few samples of this study predate the infection). Cell type and time point are not known. CDR3 residues: CASSQDPPLAGATDTQYF. CDR3 bases: TGCGCCAGCAGCCAAGACCCCCCTTTAGCGGGGGCCACAGATACGCAGTATTTT.